This T cell receptor (gamma chain) appears in the sequencing data of a study of Vδ1+ human thymocytes. Study findings and constraints: Thymic TRG and TRD repertoires appeared highly polyclonal, with Gaussian CDR3 length distributions. Despite high sort purity, roughly 19% of thymic T cell receptor delta sequences were Vdelta2. TRG sequences recurred across donors, whereas TRD sequences stayed essentially private.

Purity of the sorted Vdelta1+ thymocytes ranged from roughly 96% to 99.6%. Extracted RNA was reverse transcribed into cDNA. CDR3 amplicons came from multiplex PCR with pooled V-gene forward and constant-region reverse primers. TCRdb reanalysed the multiplex PCR reads with CATT. The sample carries about 36,000 gamma-chain clones, 20% recorded once. The CDR3 sequence is 15 residues long. CDR1 and CDR2 (germline): VTNTFY, YDVSTARD (reference sequence). With V trimmed by 0 bases and J by 3 bases, 8 bases remained unmatched. Comment on this clone: What it binds is unknown.

The rearrangement links TRGV3 to TRGJ1 or TRGJ2. Sequencing was carried out using Vdelta1+ gamma-delta thymocytes from the thymus. This sample's subset: FACS-sorted CD3+ TCRalphabeta- TCRVdelta1+ TCRVdelta2- thymocytes. This clonotype was obtained from a girl under two years old who had congenital heart surgery. The CDR3 here is CATWDRPRGYYKKLF. The CDR3, as DNA: TGTGCCACCTGGGACAGGCCCCGGGGTTATTATAAGAAACTCTTT.